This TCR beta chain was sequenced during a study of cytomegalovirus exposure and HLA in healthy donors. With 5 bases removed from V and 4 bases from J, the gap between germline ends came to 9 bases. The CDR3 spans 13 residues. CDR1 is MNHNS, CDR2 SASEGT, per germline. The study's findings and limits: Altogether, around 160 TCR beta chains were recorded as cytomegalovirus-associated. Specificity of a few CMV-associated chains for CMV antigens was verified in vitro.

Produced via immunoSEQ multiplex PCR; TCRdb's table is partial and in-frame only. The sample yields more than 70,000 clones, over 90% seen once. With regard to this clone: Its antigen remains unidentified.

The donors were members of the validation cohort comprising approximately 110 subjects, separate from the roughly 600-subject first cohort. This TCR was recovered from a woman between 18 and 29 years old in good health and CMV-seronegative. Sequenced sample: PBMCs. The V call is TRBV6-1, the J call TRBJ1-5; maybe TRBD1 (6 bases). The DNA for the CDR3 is TGTGCCAGCAGTACAGGGAAAAATCAGCCCCAGCATTTT. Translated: CASSTGKNQPQHF.